The present T cell receptor (beta chain) was sequenced within a study of patients and donors after allogeneic stem cell transplantation (TCRdb year 2020). According to the germline V gene, CDR1 reads SGHDT and CDR2 reads YYEEEE. Relative to germline, V is 4 bases shorter and J is 3 bases shorter, with 5 bases between their ends. Inclusive of the bounding cysteine and phenylalanine, the CDR3 is 12 residues long. The read is trimmed to its CDR3 DNA, 36 bases read in frame from base 1. Library preparation employed RT-PCR. The instrument was a NextSeq 550. In-frame beta chains were kept once TCRdb had trimmed the public reads at Q25 with fastp and called clones with MiXCR. Records with the same CDR3 protein are collapsed into one entry carrying the most frequent genes and DNA. The sample contains approximately 88,000 distinct CDR3 sequences, around 5% of them found a single time. The leading ten clones occupy less than 3% of the sample.

In this sample, this clonotype turned up many times. Which antigen it targets is not known. Base-call qualities are not available, and no considerably larger clone is one nucleotide away. The V and J segments used are TRBV5-6 and TRBJ1-5, with the D gene uncertain. Sequences were obtained from blood, either unsorted or a sorted T cell fraction (not recorded which). The TCR comes from a human donor who was either an allogeneic HSCT recipient or a stem cell or donor lymphocyte infusion donor (not recorded which). It is not recorded whose cells these are; they may come from a transplant donor. The sequenced DNA is TGTGCCAGCAGCGGTAACAATCAGCCCCAGCATTTT. Its amino acids are CASSGNNQPQHF. Reference TRBV5-6 and TRBJ1-5 genes cover what lies past the CDR3, so the full variable domain is DAGVTQSPTHLIKTRGQQVTLRCSPKSGHDTVSWYQQALGQGPQFIFQYYEEEERQRGNFPDRFSGHQFPNYSSELNVNALLLGDSALYLCASSGNNQPQHFGDGTRLSIL.